These 9 T cell receptor beta chains were all obtained from the same sample, sequenced in a study of human T cells and chemical hapten exposure. TCRdb recomputed calls from the RACE reads with MiXCR, one row per CDR3 protein. In the table there are tens of thousands of distinct CDR3 sequences, 9.6% of which are singletons. As for time point: pre-sensitization, week 0. Sample treatment: therapeutic diphenylcyclopropenone sensitization with weekly scalp DPC. The specimen comprised whole blood, sampled in connection with sensitization to the hapten diphenylcyclopropenone (DPC). The receptors were gathered from a middle-aged woman with alopecia areata. Some clones in this sample may be carry-over from other donors' samples.

The chain links TRBV18 to TRBJ2-5; D may match TRBD1 or TRBD2 (5 bases each). Trimming removed 2 bases from V and 5 bases from J, with 12 bases in between. This CDR3 region has 14 residues. Looked up from germline, CDR1 is KGHSH and CDR2 is LQKENI. The CDR3 loop reads CASSPSRDDETQYF. In DNA form, the CDR3 reads TGTGCCAGCTCACCATCCAGGGACGACGAGACCCAGTACTTC.

The chain carries TRBV7-3 and TRBJ1-1; the D is unclear. V lost 5 bases and J lost 3, with 10 bases in between. CDR3 size: 13 residues. Germline V gene sequence: CDR1 SGHTA, CDR2 FQGTGA. In DNA form, the CDR3 reads TGTGCCAGCAGCCCCGTTTCCTACACTGAAGCTTTCTTT. Its protein product is CASSPVSYTEAFF.

The rearrangement uses TRBV7-2 and TRBJ2-3, with a possible D match to TRBD1 (6 bases). V was cut by 2 bases and J by 5 bases, with 14 bases left in between. In germline, CDR1 is SGHTA, CDR2 FQGNSA. This CDR3 has 15 residues. The CDR3 nucleotides are TGTGCCAGCAGCTTAATAGATGGCAGGGGAGATACGCAGTATTTT. It is translated as CASSLIDGRGDTQYF. Using reference TRBV7-2 and TRBJ2-3 for the parts outside the CDR3, the full variable domain is GAGVSQSPSNKVTEKGKDVELRCDPISGHTALYWYRQSLGQGLEFLIYFQGNSAPDKSGLPSDRFSAERTGGSVSTLTIQRTQQEDSAVYLCASSLIDGRGDTQYFGPGTRLTVL.

In its sample, this clonotype was seen a few times. Written as DNA, the CDR3 is TGCGCCAGCAGCTTCGCCAAACCTAGGGATGAGCAGTTCTTC. Its protein product is CASSFAKPRDEQFF. V usage is TRBV5-1 and J usage is TRBJ2-1; no reliable D call. Between the trimmed V and J ends, which lost 2 bases and 8 bases, there was a span of 14 bases. Germline loops: CDR1 SGHRS, CDR2 YFSETQ. The CDR3 has 14 residues.

This chain uses TRBV20-1 with TRBJ1-6; TRBD1 agrees at 7 bases. The CDR3 is made up of 14 amino acids. With 0 bases clipped from V and 6 bases from J, the junction kept 2 bases outside the gene matches. The germline CDR1 and CDR2 sequences are DFQATT and SNEGSKA (reference sequence). CDR3 DNA: TGCAGTGCTAGAGACGGGACAGCTAATTCACCCCTCCACTTT. Protein: CSARDGTANSPLHF.

This clonotype has ten or more counts. This chain links TRBV6-5 with TRBJ1-4; TRBD1 matches at 8 bases. The CDR3 spans 13 residues. Germline V gene lookup returns CDR1 MNHEY and CDR2 SVGAGI. The J segment lost 10 bases and the V segment lost 2 bases, leaving 3 bases of the junction unmatched. The CDR3 region has the DNA TGTGCCAGCAGTTACGATGACAGGGGAAAACTGTTTTTT. It translates to CASSYDDRGKLFF.

This clonotype occurred a few times. V gene TRBV7-9 combines with J gene TRBJ2-2, with D perhaps TRBD1 (5 bases). This CDR3 spans 14 amino acids. Germline loops: CDR1 SEHNR, CDR2 FQNEAQ (reference sequence). Trimming removed 5 bases from V and 7 bases from J, with 14 bases in between. CDR3 sequence reads: CASSTPEGDGELFF. In nucleotides, the CDR3 is TGTGCCAGCAGCACACCCGAAGGGGACGGGGAGCTGTTTTTT.

Many counts were recorded for this clonotype. The chain joins TRBV7-9 to TRBJ2-6; D unresolved. The V gene's germline CDR1 is SEHNR and CDR2 FQNEAQ (reference sequence). This CDR3 region has 14 residues. Trimming pared 10 bases from V and 2 bases from J, leaving 12 bases between. The CDR3, as DNA: TGTGCCACCAATAATTCTCCTGGGGCCAACGTCCTGACTTTC. This translates into CATNNSPGANVLTF. The full variable domain, in which reference TRBV7-9 and TRBJ2-6 provide the parts outside the CDR3, is DTGVSQNPRHKITKRGQNVTFRCDPISEHNRLYWYRQTLGQGPEFLTYFQNEAQLEKSRLLSDRFSAERPKGSFSTLEIQRTEQGDSAMYLCATNNSPGANVLTFGAGSRLTVL.

CDR3 coding DNA: TGTGCCATCAGTGACACAGATACGCAGTATTTT. Amino acid sequence: CAISDTDTQYF. This chain connects TRBV10-3 to TRBJ2-3, with no clear D. Germline CDR1 reads ENHRY; CDR2 reads SYGVKD. This CDR3 spans 11 amino acids. V was cut by 3 bases and J by 2 bases, with 0 bases left in between.